This passage covers 18 T cell receptor beta chains from one sample sequenced in a study of OX40 agonist ivuxolimab in advanced cancers. Data came from immunoSEQ multiplex PCR; TCRdb stores just in-frame clones and leaves some out. This sample has 55,000 to 65,000 clones, with about 90% found just once. The specimen comprised CD4+ or CD8+ T cells sorted from blood, sampled in a trial of the OX40 agonist ivuxolimab. The receptors come from an adult with an advanced solid tumor such as melanoma, head and neck, liver or kidney cancer.

This chain connects TRBV6-1 to TRBJ1-2, with D unclear. The CDR3 runs 11 residues. Germline V gene lookup returns CDR1 MNHNS and CDR2 SASEGT. Trimming removed 6 bases at V and 4 bases at J, with 6 bases between. The CDR3 protein is CASSHSYGYTF. The CDR3 nucleotides read TGTGCCAGCAGCCATAGCTATGGCTACACCTTC.

This chain connects TRBV19 to TRBJ2-1; D is undetermined. CDR1 is LNHDA, CDR2 SQIVND, per germline (reference sequence). Trimming stripped 5 bases from V and 11 bases from J, with 10 bases between. The CDR3 loop spans 11 amino acids. In DNA form, the CDR3 reads TGTGCCAGTAGTCCACCCCCACAGCAGTTCTTC. Translation gives CASSPPPQQFF.

The rearrangement links TRBV19 to TRBJ1-5; possibly TRBD1 for D (6 bases). Per the germline V gene, CDR1 is LNHDA and CDR2 is SQIVND (reference sequence). The CDR3 is 15 amino acids. V lost 6 bases and J 7 bases, leaving 19 bases between the germline ends. The CDR3 loop is CASRDSVSTIQPQHF. CDR3 in DNA: TGTGCCAGTAGGGACAGTGTCTCCACAATCCAGCCCCAGCATTTT. The whole variable domain, filled in from reference TRBV19 and TRBJ1-5, reads DGGITQSPKYLFRKEGQNVTLSCEQNLNHDAMYWYRQDPGQGLRLIYYSQIVNDFQKGDIAEGYSVSREKKESFPLTVTSAQKNPTAFYLCASRDSVSTIQPQHFGDGTRLSIL.

This clone was detected only once. The chain joins TRBV9 to TRBJ1-2; 7 nucleotides align to TRBD1. Trimming took 2 bases from V and 4 from J; bases not matched to a gene: 8. Germline V CDR1 and CDR2: SGDLS, YYNGEE. The CDR3 extends over 15 amino acids. The CDR3 is CASSVSTGSTYGYTF. In DNA form, the CDR3 reads TGTGCCAGCAGCGTCTCGACAGGGAGCACCTATGGCTACACCTTC.

The J gene is TRBJ1-2, the V gene TRBV9; 8 bases align to TRBD1. This CDR3 has 13 amino acids. CDR1 SGDLS and CDR2 YYNGEE come from the germline V gene. V lost 3 bases to trimming and J lost 6 bases; unmatched junction nucleotides: 4. The CDR3 spells CASSAYRGDGYTF. The CDR3 DNA follows: TGTGCCAGCAGCGCCTACAGGGGGGATGGCTACACCTTC.

The chain combines TRBV19 with TRBJ2-3; D possibly corresponds to TRBD1 (5 bases). The V gene's germline CDR1 is LNHDA and CDR2 SQIVND (reference sequence). Trimming took 7 bases from V and 1 from J, leaving 15 bases between them. The CDR3 runs to 15 residues. CDR3 DNA sequence: TGTGCCAGTACCCCCCCGGCAGGGCGCACAGATACGCAGTATTTT. It specifies CASTPPAGRTDTQYF.

This clone was seen once. The chain carries TRBV11-2 and TRBJ1-2; D gene uncertain. This CDR3 is built from 17 residues. With 5 bases removed from V and 0 bases from J, the gap between germline ends came to 19 bases. Germline CDR1 SGHAT, CDR2 FQNNGV. CDR3 loop: CASSPRQRGSTNYGYTF. In DNA, the CDR3 is TGTGCCAGCAGCCCCAGACAACGAGGGTCGACTAACTATGGCTACACCTTC.

The rearrangement uses TRBV29-1 and TRBJ2-1; D is unresolved. There are 12 residues in the CDR3. V shed 4 bases and J shed 4 bases, with 8 bases lying between them. Germline assignment: CDR1 SQVTM and CDR2 ANQGSEA. The CDR3 region is CSVVQSYNEQFF. CDR3 coding DNA: TGCAGCGTTGTACAGTCTTACAATGAGCAGTTCTTC.

The chain couples TRBV7-9 to TRBJ2-1; 7 nucleotides match TRBD2. The CDR3 sequence is 15 residues long. V lost 3 bases, J lost 5 bases, and 7 bases stayed unmatched. Per germline, CDR1 SEHNR and CDR2 FQNEAQ (reference sequence). CDR3 sequence reads: CASSFGGGIHNEQFF. The CDR3 region has the DNA TGTGCCAGCAGCTTTGGGGGAGGGATTCACAATGAGCAGTTCTTC.

The V gene is TRBV4-1, the J gene TRBJ2-1, with D unresolved. This CDR3 has 18 residues. Germline-derived CDR1 and CDR2 are MGHRA and YSYEKL. The V end was cut by 1 base, the J end by 0 bases, with 16 bases between. CDR3: CASSQAAFRMSSYNEQFF. The CDR3 nucleotides are TGCGCCAGCAGCCAAGCGGCTTTCCGGATGAGCTCCTACAATGAGCAGTTCTTC.

This chain links TRBV6-5 with TRBJ1-3; 7 bases are shared with TRBD1. The CDR3 runs 15 residues. V was pared by 4 bases and J by 4 bases, with 7 bases of the junction left unmatched. The germline V gene has CDR1 MNHEY and CDR2 SVGAGI. CDR3 residues: CASSLTDRVGNTIYF. For the CDR3, the DNA is TGTGCCAGCAGTTTAACCGACAGGGTCGGAAACACCATATATTTT.

The V and J genes are TRBV7-6 and TRBJ1-1, with 12 bases aligning to TRBD1. Germline-derived CDR1 and CDR2 are SGHVS and FNYEAQ. The CDR3 spans 18 residues. V lost 0 bases to trimming and J lost 5 bases; unmatched junction nucleotides: 10. CDR3 sequence (DNA): TGTGCCAGCAGCTTAGCCCCGGGACAGGGGGCTCCAAGGACTGAAGCTTTCTTT. This gives the protein CASSLAPGQGAPRTEAFF.

There are a few counts of this clone. This chain joins TRBV7-9 and TRBJ1-4; D is possibly TRBD1 (6 bases). Between the trimmed V and J ends, which lost 10 bases and 8 bases, there was a span of 20 bases. Germline assignment: CDR1 SEHNR and CDR2 FQNEAQ (reference sequence). CDR3 length: 14 residues. The CDR3 loop is CATTGGGRDEKLFF. CDR3 DNA sequence: TGTGCCACCACTGGAGGGGGAAGGGACGAAAAACTGTTTTTT.

This chain connects TRBV7-2 to TRBJ2-7; 7 bases fit TRBD2. Trimming cost V 5 bases and J 1 base; bases outside gene matches: 2. Germline assignment: CDR1 SGHTA and CDR2 FQGNSA. The CDR3 extends over 13 amino acids. This chain's CDR3 is CASSTLASYEQYF. The CDR3 DNA sequence: TGTGCCAGCAGCACACTAGCGTCCTACGAGCAGTACTTC.

This sequence joins TRBV11-3 and TRBJ2-1; 9 positions agree with TRBD2. Germline CDR1 is SGHNT and CDR2 is YENEEA. Losses at the gene ends were 5 bases for V and 0 bases for J; bases not matched to a gene: 14. This CDR3 spans 19 amino acids. The CDR3 is CASSPGWLAGLSSYNEQFF. CDR3 nucleotides: TGTGCCAGCAGCCCGGGGTGGCTAGCGGGATTGAGCTCCTACAATGAGCAGTTCTTC.

The rearrangement links TRBV2 to TRBJ2-3; D unresolved. CDR1 and CDR2 (germline): SNHLY, FYNNEI. V was pared by 1 base and J by 2 bases, with 4 bases between. The CDR3 length is 13 residues. The DNA of the CDR3 is TGTGCCAGCAGTGAAGAGAACACAGATACGCAGTATTTT. Translated, it gives CASSEENTDTQYF.

This rearrangement joins TRBV6-5 to TRBJ1-5, with TRBD1 identical over 7 bases. V shed 0 bases and J 1 base; nucleotides not matched to a gene: 3. CDR1 and CDR2 from the germline V gene are MNHEY and SVGAGI. This CDR3 is built from 16 residues. DNA of the CDR3: TGTGCCAGCAGTTACTCGCCAGGGGGGAGCAATCAGCCCCAGCATTTT. This sequence encodes CASSYSPGGSNQPQHF.

This clone was seen once. The chain carries TRBV10-3 and TRBJ1-5; D is unclear. Germline-derived CDR1 and CDR2 are ENHRY and SYGVKD. The CDR3 contains 15 residues. V lost 6 bases to trimming and J lost 4 bases, with 16 bases between them. The CDR3 region has the DNA TGTGCCATCAGGGCAACCAGTGACGGAAATCAGCCCCAGCATTTT. Protein: CAIRATSDGNQPQHF.